Below are 18 T cell receptor beta chains sequenced from a single sample in a study of preoperative IRX-2 immunotherapy in early breast cancer. This sample's treatment: preoperative locoregional IRX-2 cytokine immunotherapy. Assay used: immunoSEQ multiplex PCR; TCRdb lists only in-frame clones, some missing. The table lists 30,000 to 45,000 clones, about four fifths of them singletons. Sequences were derived from lymph node tissue, sampled after IRX-2 immunotherapy. The receptors originated from a human donor with breast cancer.

The chain has TRBV18 and TRBJ2-3, with no clear D. The V gene lost 4 bases and the J gene lost 2 bases, with 10 bases spanning the gap. The CDR3 sequence is 14 residues long. Germline CDR1 is KGHSH and CDR2 is LQKENI. This CDR3 reads CASSLGSSTDTQYF. The CDR3 nucleotides are TGTGCCAGCTCACTCGGTTCCTCCACAGATACGCAGTATTTT.

This chain connects TRBV11-3 to TRBJ1-2; perhaps TRBD1 as D (6 bases). V dropped 5 bases and J dropped 1 base, with 11 bases sitting between them. The germline gives CDR1 SGHNT, CDR2 YENEEA. This CDR3 region has 14 residues. The CDR3 coding sequence is TGTGCCAGCAGCCCCCAGGGGAATAACTATGGCTACACCTTC. Translated, it gives CASSPQGNNYGYTF.

The rearrangement links TRBV28 to TRBJ2-1, with D possibly TRBD2 on 6 matching bases. Germline V gives CDR1 MDHEN, CDR2 SYDVKM. This CDR3 spans 13 amino acids. V gave up 3 bases and J gave up 15 bases, with 18 bases separating them. The DNA for the CDR3 is TGTGCCAGCAGTTTTTCTAGCGCCCCGAATAGGTTCTTC. Encoded protein: CASSFSSAPNRFF.

The V gene is TRBV6-8, the J gene TRBJ2-3, with 14 nucleotides matching TRBD2. With 6 bases clipped from V and 6 bases from J, the junction kept 23 bases outside the gene matches. This CDR3 has 21 residues. Germline CDR1 MNHGY, CDR2 SAAAGT. This CDR3 reads CASRRLAGGPEPMLWMDTQYF. CDR3 DNA: TGTGCCAGCAGACGACTAGCGGGGGGGCCTGAACCCATGTTGTGGATGGATACGCAGTATTTT.

The chain is built from TRBV11-3 and TRBJ1-2; weak D call: TRBD1 (5 bases). The germline gives CDR1 SGHNT, CDR2 YENEEA. Trimming took off 3 bases at V and 7 bases at J, with 15 bases between the two ends. There are 14 residues in the CDR3. The CDR3, as DNA: TGTGCCAGCAGCTTGTACACGGGGGGTACTGGCTACACCTTC. It codes for CASSLYTGGTGYTF.

This clone showed up just a few times. The chain has TRBV6-8 and TRBJ1-4, with D possibly TRBD1 on 6 matching bases. Germline assignment: CDR1 MNHGY and CDR2 SAAAGT. Trimming took 5 bases from V and 4 from J, leaving 17 bases between them. The CDR3 contains 16 residues. The DNA of the CDR3 is TGTGCCAGCAGTGACCCGGGGGCGAGGTTTAATGAAAAACTGTTTTTT. Its protein product is CASSDPGARFNEKLFF.

The chain links TRBV6-8 to TRBJ1-1, with TRBD1 identical over 7 bases. CDR3 length equals 12 residues. V lost 6 bases, J lost 5 bases, and 3 bases stayed unmatched. Per the germline V gene, CDR1 is MNHGY and CDR2 is SAAAGT. The CDR3 region is CASRDRKTEAFF. The CDR3, as DNA: TGTGCCAGCAGGGACAGGAAAACTGAAGCTTTCTTT.

The chain carries TRBV6-8 and TRBJ1-4; the D gene is possibly TRBD1 (6 bases). V lost 5 bases and J lost 0, with 16 bases in between. Germline V CDR1 and CDR2: MNHGY, SAAAGT. The length of the CDR3 is 17 residues. CDR3 protein: CASSRRGGDATNEKLFF. CDR3 nucleotides: TGTGCCAGCAGTCGCAGGGGAGGGGATGCAACTAATGAAAAACTGTTTTTT.

The rearrangement links TRBV1 to TRBJ2-7; TRBD1, the table's D call, was not compared with the DNA. TRBV1 is annotated as a pseudogene. CDR3 length: 15 residues. Written as DNA, the CDR3 is TGCGCCAGCAGCCAAGTAGGTAGGGGGATGCACGAGCAGTACTTC. Amino acid sequence: CASSQVGRGMHEQYF.

V usage is TRBV11-3 and J usage is TRBJ1-3, with no clear D. V lost 3 bases to trimming and J lost 0 bases, with 15 bases between them. Germline values: CDR1 SGHNT, CDR2 YENEEA. The CDR3 extends over 17 amino acids. The CDR3 reads CASSFHRDGNSGNTIYF. CDR3 DNA sequence: TGTGCCAGCAGCTTTCACAGAGACGGAAACTCTGGAAACACCATATATTTT.

The chain links TRBV18 to TRBJ1-3; D possibly corresponds to TRBD1 (6 bases). The V gene's germline CDR1 is KGHSH and CDR2 LQKENI. The V gene lost 3 bases and the J gene lost 2 bases, with 14 bases spanning the gap. The CDR3 length is 16 residues. The chain's CDR3 is CASSPDVQGPGNTIYF. The CDR3 coding sequence is TGTGCCAGCTCACCGGATGTACAGGGTCCTGGAAACACCATATATTTT.

The chain couples TRBV23-1 to TRBJ1-4; the D is unclear. TRBV23-1 is annotated as an ORF whose role is uncertain. CDR3 length: 13 amino acids. Trimming cost V 6 bases and J 5 bases, with 10 bases left between them. The CDR3 DNA reads TGCGCCAGCAGCATGCCTGGAAATGAAAAACTGTTTTTT. Translating it yields CASSMPGNEKLFF.

The V gene is TRBV11-3, the J gene TRBJ1-2, with 7 bases matching TRBD1. The V and J ends lost 3 bases and 2 bases, in that order; junction bases with no gene match: 3. The CDR3 totals 14 residues. The germline CDR1 and CDR2 sequences are SGHNT and YENEEA. Written as DNA, the CDR3 is TGTGCCAGCAGCTTGGGGACAGTCAACTATGGCTACACCTTC. Protein product: CASSLGTVNYGYTF.

The V and J genes are TRBV6-8 and TRBJ1-5, with D unresolved. Trimming cost V 2 bases and J 13 bases, with 18 bases left between them. The germline V gene has CDR1 MNHGY and CDR2 SAAAGT. The CDR3 covers 14 residues. CDR3 protein: CASSYRPPSGEQHF. The CDR3 nucleotides are TGTGCCAGCAGTTACCGCCCTCCTTCCGGCGAACAGCATTTT.

V gene TRBV7-6 combines with J gene TRBJ1-5; no firm D call. CDR3 length: 16 amino acids. With 5 bases removed from V and 0 bases from J, the gap between germline ends came to 14 bases. CDR1 is SGHVS and CDR2 is FNYEAQ in the germline V gene. The CDR3 nucleotides are TGTGCCAGCAGCCCCCGGCAGGTTCTTAGCAATCAGCCCCAGCATTTT. Encoded protein: CASSPRQVLSNQPQHF.

CDR3 protein: CASSIRSGGPTGELFF. The CDR3 DNA is TGTGCCAGTAGTATAAGGAGCGGGGGGCCTACCGGGGAGCTGTTTTTT. The V and J genes are TRBV19 and TRBJ2-2; TRBD2 agrees at 9 bases. In germline, CDR1 is LNHDA, CDR2 SQIVND (reference sequence). CDR3 length: 16 amino acids. Unmatched junction bases numbered 6, after V lost 2 bases and J lost 5 bases.

The chain is built from TRBV6-8 and TRBJ1-5; D remains ambiguous. Germline V gene lookup returns CDR1 MNHGY and CDR2 SAAAGT. Trimming took off 6 bases at V and 9 bases at J, with 15 bases between the two ends. This CDR3 is 13 amino acids long. DNA for the CDR3: TGTGCCAGCAGCCCCGGTCCGCACGGGCCCCAGCATTTT. The encoded protein is CASSPGPHGPQHF.

This clone was counted a single time. The CDR3 nucleotides read TGTGCCAGCAGTTATCCGGGGACACACTATGGCTACACCTTC. It specifies CASSYPGTHYGYTF. The chain uses TRBV6-8 and TRBJ1-2; maybe TRBD1 (6 bases). V lost 3 bases, J lost 3 bases, and 11 bases lay in between. Germline CDR1 and CDR2: MNHGY and SAAAGT. The length of the CDR3 is 14 residues.